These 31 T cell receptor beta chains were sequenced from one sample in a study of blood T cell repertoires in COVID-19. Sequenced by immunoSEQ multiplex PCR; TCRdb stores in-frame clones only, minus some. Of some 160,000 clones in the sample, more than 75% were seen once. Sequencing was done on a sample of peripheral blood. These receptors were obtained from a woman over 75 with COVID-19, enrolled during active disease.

Here the CDR3 reads CASSTGGSYEQYF. CDR3 DNA: TGTGCCAGCAGTACGGGGGGCTCCTACGAGCAGTACTTC. V and J are TRBV6-2 or TRBV6-3 and TRBJ2-7, with 7 nucleotides matching TRBD2. Per the germline V gene, CDR1 is MNHEY and CDR2 is SVGEGT. The CDR3 length is 13 residues. V lost 5 bases and J lost 0; bases outside the gene matches: 1.

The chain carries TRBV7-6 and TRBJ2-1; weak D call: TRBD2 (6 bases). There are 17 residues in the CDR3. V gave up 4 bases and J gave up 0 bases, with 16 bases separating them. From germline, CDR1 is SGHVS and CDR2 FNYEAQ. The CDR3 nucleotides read TGTGCCAGCAGCTCCCTCGGGACTCCACTCTCCTACAATGAGCAGTTCTTC. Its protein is CASSSLGTPLSYNEQFF.

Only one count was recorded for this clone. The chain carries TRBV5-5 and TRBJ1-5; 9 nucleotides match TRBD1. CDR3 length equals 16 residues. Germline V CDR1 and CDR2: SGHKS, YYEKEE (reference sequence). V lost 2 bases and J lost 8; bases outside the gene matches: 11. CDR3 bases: TGTGCCAGCAGCTTACAACCCGGGACAGGGCTGGAGCCCCAGCATTTT. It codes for CASSLQPGTGLEPQHF.

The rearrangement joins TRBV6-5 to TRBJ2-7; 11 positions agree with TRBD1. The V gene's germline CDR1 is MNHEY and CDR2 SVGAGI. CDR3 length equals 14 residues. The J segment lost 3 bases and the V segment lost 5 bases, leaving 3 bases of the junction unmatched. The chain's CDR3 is CASSRTGGLYEQYF. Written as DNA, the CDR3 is TGTGCCAGCAGTCGGACAGGGGGCCTCTACGAGCAGTACTTC.

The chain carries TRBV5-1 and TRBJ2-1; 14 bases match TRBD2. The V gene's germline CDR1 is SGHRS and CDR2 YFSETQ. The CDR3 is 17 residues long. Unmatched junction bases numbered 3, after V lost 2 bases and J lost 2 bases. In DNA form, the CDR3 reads TGCGCCAGCAGCTTCGGACTAGCGGGAGGCCCCTACAATGAGCAGTTCTTC. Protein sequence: CASSFGLAGGPYNEQFF. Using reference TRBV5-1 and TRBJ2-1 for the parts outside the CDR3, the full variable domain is KAGVTQTPRYLIKTRGQQVTLSCSPISGHRSVSWYQQTPGQGLQFLFEYFSETQRNKGNFPGRFSGRQFSNSRSEMNVSTLELGDSALYLCASSFGLAGGPYNEQFFGPGTRLTVL.

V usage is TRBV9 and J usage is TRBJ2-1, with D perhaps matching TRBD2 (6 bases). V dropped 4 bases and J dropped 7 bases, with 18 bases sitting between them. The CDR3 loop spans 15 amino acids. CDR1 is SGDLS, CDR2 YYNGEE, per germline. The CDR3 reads CASSYLGGPNNEQFF. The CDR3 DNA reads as TGTGCCAGCAGCTATCTGGGGGGTCCTAATAATGAGCAGTTCTTC.

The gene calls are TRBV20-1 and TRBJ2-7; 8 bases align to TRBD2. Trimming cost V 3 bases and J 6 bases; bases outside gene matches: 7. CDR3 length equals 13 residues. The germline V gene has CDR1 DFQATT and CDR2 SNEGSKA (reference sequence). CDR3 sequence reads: CSASVTGRGEQYF. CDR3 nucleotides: TGCAGTGCTAGTGTGACCGGGAGGGGCGAGCAGTACTTC.

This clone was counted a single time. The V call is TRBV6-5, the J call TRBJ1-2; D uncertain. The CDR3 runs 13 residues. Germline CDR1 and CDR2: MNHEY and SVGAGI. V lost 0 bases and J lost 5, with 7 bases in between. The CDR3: CASSYSRWYGYTF. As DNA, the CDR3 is TGTGCCAGCAGTTACTCGAGGTGGTATGGCTACACCTTC.

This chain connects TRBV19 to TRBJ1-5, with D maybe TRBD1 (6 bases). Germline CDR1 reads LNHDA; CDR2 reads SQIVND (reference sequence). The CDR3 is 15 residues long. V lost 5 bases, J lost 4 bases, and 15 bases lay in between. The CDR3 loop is CASSLGRGGNQPQHF. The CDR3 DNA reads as TGTGCCAGTAGTTTGGGACGAGGGGGAAATCAGCCCCAGCATTTT.

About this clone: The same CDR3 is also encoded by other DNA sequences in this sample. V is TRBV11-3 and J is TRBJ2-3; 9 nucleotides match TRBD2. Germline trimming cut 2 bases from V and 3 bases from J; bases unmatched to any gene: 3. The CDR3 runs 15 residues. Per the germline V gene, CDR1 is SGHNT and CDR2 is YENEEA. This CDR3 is CASSLLAGATDTQYF. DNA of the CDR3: TGTGCCAGCAGCTTATTAGCGGGAGCAACAGATACGCAGTATTTT.

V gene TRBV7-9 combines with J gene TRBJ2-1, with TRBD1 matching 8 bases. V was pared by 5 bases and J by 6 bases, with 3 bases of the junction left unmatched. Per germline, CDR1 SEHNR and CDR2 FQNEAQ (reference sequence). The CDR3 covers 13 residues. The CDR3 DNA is TGTGCCAGCAGCGCTACAGGGGGCAATGAGCAGTTCTTC. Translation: CASSATGGNEQFF.

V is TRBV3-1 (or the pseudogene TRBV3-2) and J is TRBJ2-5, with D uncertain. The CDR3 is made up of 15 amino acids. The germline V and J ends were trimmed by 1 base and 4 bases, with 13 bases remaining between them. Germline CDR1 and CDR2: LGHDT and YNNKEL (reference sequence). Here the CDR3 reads CASSQGAVGGETQYF. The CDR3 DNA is TGTGCCAGCAGCCAAGGTGCCGTCGGTGGAGAGACCCAGTACTTC.

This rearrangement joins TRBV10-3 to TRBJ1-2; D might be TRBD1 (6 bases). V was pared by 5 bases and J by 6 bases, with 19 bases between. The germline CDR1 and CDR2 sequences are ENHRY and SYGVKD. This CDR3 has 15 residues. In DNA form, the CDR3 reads TGTGCCATCAGTCTTGAGTCACAGGGAGTAAATGGCTACACCTTC. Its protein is CAISLESQGVNGYTF.

This CDR3 is CASSQDGDRLFF. The CDR3 bases are TGTGCCAGCAGCCAAGACGGGGACAGGCTGTTTTTT. The V gene is TRBV4-2, the J gene TRBJ1-4; 8 bases align to TRBD1. CDR3 size: 12 residues. With 0 bases clipped from V and 14 bases from J, the junction kept 2 bases outside the gene matches. The germline gives CDR1 LGHNA, CDR2 YNFKEQ.

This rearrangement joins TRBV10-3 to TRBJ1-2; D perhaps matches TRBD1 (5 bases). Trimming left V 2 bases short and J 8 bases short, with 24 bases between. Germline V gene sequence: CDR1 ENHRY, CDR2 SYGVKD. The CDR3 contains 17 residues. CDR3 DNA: TGTGCCATCAGTGAGAACCCCTCGGGACTTATAAGGGTAGGCTACACCTTC. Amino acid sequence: CAISENPSGLIRVGYTF.

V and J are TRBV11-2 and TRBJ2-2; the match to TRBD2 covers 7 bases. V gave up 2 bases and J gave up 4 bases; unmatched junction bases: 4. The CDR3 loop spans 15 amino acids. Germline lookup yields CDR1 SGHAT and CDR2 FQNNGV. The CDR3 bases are TGTGCCAGCAGCTTAACTAGCGCTACCACCGGGGAGCTGTTTTTT. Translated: CASSLTSATTGELFF.

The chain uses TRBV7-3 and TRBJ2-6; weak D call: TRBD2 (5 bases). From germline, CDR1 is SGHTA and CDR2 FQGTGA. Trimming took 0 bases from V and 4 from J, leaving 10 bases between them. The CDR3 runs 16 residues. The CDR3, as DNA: TGTGCCAGCAGCTTAACCCCGGGGAGCGGGGCCAACGTCCTGACTTTC. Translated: CASSLTPGSGANVLTF.

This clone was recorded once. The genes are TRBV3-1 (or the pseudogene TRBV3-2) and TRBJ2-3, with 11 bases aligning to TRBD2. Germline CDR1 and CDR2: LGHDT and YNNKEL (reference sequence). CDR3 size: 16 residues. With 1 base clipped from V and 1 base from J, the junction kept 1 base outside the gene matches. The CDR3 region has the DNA TGTGCCAGCAGCCAAGTTAGCGGGAGGGGCACAGATACGCAGTATTTT. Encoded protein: CASSQVSGRGTDTQYF.

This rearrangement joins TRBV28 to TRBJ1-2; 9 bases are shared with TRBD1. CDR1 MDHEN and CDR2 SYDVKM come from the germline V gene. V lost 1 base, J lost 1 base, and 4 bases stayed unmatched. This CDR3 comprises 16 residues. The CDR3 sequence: CASSLSGTGSNYGYTF. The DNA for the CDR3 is TGTGCCAGCAGTTTATCAGGGACAGGGAGTAACTATGGCTACACCTTC.

The CDR3 nucleotides read TGTGCCAGCAGCCAAGGCGGACAGGGCACCAATCAGCCCCAGCATTTT. This codes for CASSQGGQGTNQPQHF. The chain carries TRBV4-2 and TRBJ1-5, with 8 bases that match TRBD1. J was trimmed by 3 bases and V by 1 base; bases with no gene match: 5. Germline CDR1 and CDR2: LGHNA and YNFKEQ. This CDR3 is built from 16 residues.

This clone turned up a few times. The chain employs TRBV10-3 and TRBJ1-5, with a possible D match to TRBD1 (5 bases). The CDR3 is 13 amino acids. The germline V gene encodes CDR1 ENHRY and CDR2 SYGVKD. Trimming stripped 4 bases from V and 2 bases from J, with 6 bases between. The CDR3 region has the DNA TGTGCCATCAGTGCGGGGGGCAATCAGCCCCAGCATTTT. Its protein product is CAISAGGNQPQHF.

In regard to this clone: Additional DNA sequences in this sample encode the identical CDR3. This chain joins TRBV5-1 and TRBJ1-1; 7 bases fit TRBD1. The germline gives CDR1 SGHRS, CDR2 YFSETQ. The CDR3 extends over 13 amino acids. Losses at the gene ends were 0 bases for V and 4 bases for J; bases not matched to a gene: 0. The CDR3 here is CASSLDRGTEAFF. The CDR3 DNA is TGCGCCAGCAGCTTGGACAGGGGCACTGAAGCTTTCTTT.

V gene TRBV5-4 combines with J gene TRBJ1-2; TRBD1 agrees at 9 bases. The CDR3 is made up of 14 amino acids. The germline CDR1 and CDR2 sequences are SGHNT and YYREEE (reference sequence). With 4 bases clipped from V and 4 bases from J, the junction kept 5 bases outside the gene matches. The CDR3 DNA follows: TGTGCCAGCAGCCAACAGGGGGCGATCTATGGCTACACCTTC. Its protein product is CASSQQGAIYGYTF.

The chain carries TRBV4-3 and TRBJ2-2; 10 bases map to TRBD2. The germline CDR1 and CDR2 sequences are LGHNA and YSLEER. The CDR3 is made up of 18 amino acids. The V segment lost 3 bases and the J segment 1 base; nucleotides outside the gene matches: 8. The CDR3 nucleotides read TGCGCCAGCAGCCAGGAGCCGATAGCGGGAGGGAACACCGGGGAGCTGTTTTTT. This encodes CASSQEPIAGGNTGELFF.

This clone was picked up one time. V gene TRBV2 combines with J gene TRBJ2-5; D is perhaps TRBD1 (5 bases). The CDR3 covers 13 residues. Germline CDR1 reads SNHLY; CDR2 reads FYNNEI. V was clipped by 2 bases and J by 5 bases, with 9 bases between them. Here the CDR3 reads CASSERGLETQYF. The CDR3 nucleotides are TGTGCCAGCAGTGAAAGGGGTTTGGAGACCCAGTACTTC.

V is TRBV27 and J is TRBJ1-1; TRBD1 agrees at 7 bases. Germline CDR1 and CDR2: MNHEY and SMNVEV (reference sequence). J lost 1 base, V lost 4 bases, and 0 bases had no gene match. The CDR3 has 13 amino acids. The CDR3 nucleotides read TGTGCCAGCAGTTGGACAGGGAACACTGAAGCTTTCTTT. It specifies CASSWTGNTEAFF.

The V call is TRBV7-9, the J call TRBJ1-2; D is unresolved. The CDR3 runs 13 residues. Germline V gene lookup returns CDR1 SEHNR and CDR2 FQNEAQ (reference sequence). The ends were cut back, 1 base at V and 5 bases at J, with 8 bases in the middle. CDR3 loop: CASSLGQLYGYTF. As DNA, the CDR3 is TGTGCCAGCAGCTTAGGACAACTTTATGGCTACACCTTC.

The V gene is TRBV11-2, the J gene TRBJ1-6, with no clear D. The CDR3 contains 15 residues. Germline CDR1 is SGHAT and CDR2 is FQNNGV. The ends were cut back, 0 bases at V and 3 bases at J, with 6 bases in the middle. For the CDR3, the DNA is TGTGCCAGCAGCTTAGATGGCAGCTATAATTCACCCCTCCACTTT. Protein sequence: CASSLDGSYNSPLHF.

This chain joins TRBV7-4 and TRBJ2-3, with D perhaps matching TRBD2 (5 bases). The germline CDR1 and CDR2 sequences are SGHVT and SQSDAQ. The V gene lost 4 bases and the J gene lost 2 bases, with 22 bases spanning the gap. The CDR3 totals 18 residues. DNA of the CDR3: TGTGCCAGCAGCTACGTTAAGAGGCGGGTGCAAAACACAGATACGCAGTATTTT. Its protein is CASSYVKRRVQNTDTQYF.

The CDR3 loop is CASSYVPGQTNSPLHF. Here the CDR3 DNA reads TGTGCCAGCAGTTACGTCCCGGGACAGACAAATTCACCCCTCCACTTT. The chain uses TRBV6-5 and TRBJ1-6; 7 bases fit TRBD1. CDR1 is MNHEY, CDR2 SVGAGI, per germline. The trim removed 2 bases at V and 7 bases at J, leaving 8 bases unmatched. CDR3 length: 16 residues.

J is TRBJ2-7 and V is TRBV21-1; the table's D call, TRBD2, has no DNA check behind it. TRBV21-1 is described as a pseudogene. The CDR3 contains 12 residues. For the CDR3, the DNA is TGTGCCAGCAGCGGTCGGGCCTACGAGCAGTACTTC. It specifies CASSGRAYEQYF.